These 17 T cell receptor beta chains originate from one sample sequenced in a study of T cells in Graves' hyperthyroidism and ophthalmopathy. Regions amplified from RNA transcripts were the TCR beta CDR3 regions. Researchers ran a first-round RT-PCR on the TCR CDR3 using the HTBI primer set. From the multiplex PCR reads, TCRdb called clonotypes with MiXCR, one entry per CDR3 protein. The sample records 300,000 to 450,000 distinct CDR3 sequences, 14% to 15% being singletons. The sequenced material came from blood. Source of these receptors: a woman aged 30 to 39 with Graves' hyperthyroidism.

This clonotype has at least ten counts. This chain links TRBV7-2 with TRBJ2-5; 8 positions match TRBD1. The J segment lost 2 bases and the V segment lost 0 bases, leaving 2 bases of the junction unmatched. Germline V gene sequence: CDR1 SGHTA, CDR2 FQGNSA. The CDR3 spans 15 residues. CDR3 amino acids: CASSLATGEQETQYF. CDR3 in DNA: TGTGCCAGCAGCTTAGCGACAGGGGAACAAGAGACCCAGTACTTC.

The chain couples TRBV3-1 to TRBJ2-3; 11 bases are shared with TRBD2. J lost 1 base, V lost 3 bases, and 12 bases had no gene match. This CDR3 has 19 amino acids. Germline V gene data show CDR1 as LGHDT and CDR2 as YNNKEL (reference sequence). Written as DNA, the CDR3 is TGTGCCAGCAGCCATCCCACTAGCGGGAGATTCCGGGGCACAGATACGCAGTATTTT. Translated, it gives CASSHPTSGRFRGTDTQYF.

This clonotype was observed many times. The CDR3 loop is CASSLSAQTFEQYF. In nucleotides, the CDR3 is TGTGCCAGCAGTTTATCGGCTCAGACGTTCGAGCAGTACTTC. This sequence joins TRBV27 and TRBJ2-7; no reliable D call. Germline CDR1 MNHEY, CDR2 SMNVEV (reference sequence). V shed 0 bases and J shed 6 bases, with 12 bases lying between them. The CDR3 is made up of 14 amino acids.

This clonotype appeared many times. The V gene is TRBV5-1, the J gene TRBJ2-7; 10 positions agree with TRBD2. The CDR3 runs to 15 residues. Germline CDR1 SGHRS, CDR2 YFSETQ. The ends lost 4 bases at V and 3 bases at J; junction bases unmatched: 7. The CDR3 protein is CASSPNRLAGYEQYF. The CDR3 nucleotides are TGCGCCAGCAGCCCGAACCGACTAGCGGGCTACGAGCAGTACTTC.

The V gene is TRBV4-2, the J gene TRBJ2-3; no firm D call. Per the germline V gene, CDR1 is LGHNA and CDR2 is YNFKEQ. The CDR3 totals 15 residues. V was trimmed by 0 bases and J by 4 bases, leaving 11 bases between them. The CDR3 loop is CASSQDGVTADTQYF. For the CDR3, the DNA is TGTGCCAGCAGCCAAGATGGGGTGACGGCAGATACGCAGTATTTT.

Here the CDR3 DNA reads TGTGCCATCAACACAGGGGTCTCGGCTGAAGCTTTCTTT. Translated, it gives CAINTGVSAEAFF. The chain uses TRBV10-3 and TRBJ1-1, with 7 bases aligning to TRBD1. Germline CDR1 and CDR2: ENHRY and SYGVKD. The ends lost 7 bases at V and 6 bases at J; junction bases unmatched: 8. The CDR3 has 13 amino acids.

The chain combines TRBV5-1 with TRBJ2-4; D is unresolved. V shed 6 bases and J shed 1 base, with 14 bases lying between them. Germline lookup yields CDR1 SGHRS and CDR2 YFSETQ. The CDR3 runs 15 residues. The CDR3 nucleotides are TGCGCCAGCACCCCAGAGTACGGGGCCAAAAACATTCAGTACTTC. Translated: CASTPEYGAKNIQYF.

The table lists this clonotype with a few counts. J is TRBJ1-4 and V is TRBV6-1, with 9 positions matching TRBD1. The V gene end was trimmed by 5 bases and the J gene end by 6 bases; junction bases not matched to a gene: 7. CDR1 is MNHNS and CDR2 is SASEGT in the germline V gene. The CDR3 contains 15 residues. Written as DNA, the CDR3 is TGTGCCAGCAGTCGGATGGGACAGGGTGATGAAAAACTGTTTTTT. This codes for CASSRMGQGDEKLFF.

The chain combines TRBV5-1 with TRBJ1-3, with a tentative D call TRBD1 (5 bases). This CDR3 has 15 amino acids. V shed 7 bases and J shed 0 bases, with 14 bases lying between them. Germline CDR1 and CDR2: SGHRS and YFSETQ. DNA for the CDR3: TGCGCCAGCTGCCTATGGGGCAGCTCTGGAAACACCATATATTTT. Translation: CASCLWGSSGNTIYF.

The CDR3 region is CASSYISGRADEQYF. The DNA of the CDR3 is TGTGCCAGCAGCTACATTAGCGGGAGGGCAGACGAGCAGTACTTC. V and J are TRBV7-8 and TRBJ2-7; 11 bases line up with TRBD2. Germline V gives CDR1 SGHVS, CDR2 FQNEAQ. This CDR3 is 15 amino acids long. The ends lost 4 bases at V and 5 bases at J; junction bases unmatched: 7.

This clonotype was picked up a small number of times. The gene calls are TRBV20-1 and TRBJ1-6, with TRBD1 as a possible D gene (5 bases). Germline V gene sequence: CDR1 DFQATT, CDR2 SNEGSKA (reference sequence). V lost 0 bases, J lost 4 bases, and 13 bases lay in between. The CDR3 has 16 amino acids. The CDR3 region has the DNA TGCAGTGCTAGAGAATCGACAGCCGCTTATAATTCACCCCTCCACTTT. Its protein product is CSARESTAAYNSPLHF.

This clonotype was picked up many times. This chain connects TRBV20-1 to TRBJ2-7; TRBD2 matches 7 bases. V trimming: 6 bases; J trimming: 2 bases; junction bases outside the gene matches: 13. Germline V lookup: CDR1 DFQATT, CDR2 SNEGSKA (reference sequence). This CDR3 has 15 residues. CDR3 loop: CSAGGRGRETYEQYF. The CDR3 DNA reads as TGCAGTGCCGGCGGTCGCGGGCGGGAGACCTACGAGCAGTACTTC.

Only a few counts were recorded for this clonotype. CDR3: CASTDRDRNSPLHF. DNA for the CDR3: TGTGCCAGTACCGATCGGGACAGAAATTCACCCCTCCACTTT. The chain links TRBV19 to TRBJ1-6, with 7 bases fitting TRBD1. The V and J ends lost 7 bases and 7 bases, in that order; junction bases with no gene match: 7. This CDR3 is built from 14 residues. Germline CDR1 is LNHDA and CDR2 is SQIVND (reference sequence). Full variable domain (missing parts from reference TRBV19 and TRBJ1-6): DGGITQSPKYLFRKEGQNVTLSCEQNLNHDAMYWYRQDPGQGLRLIYYSQIVNDFQKGDIAEGYSVSREKKESFPLTVTSAQKNPTAFYLCASTDRDRNSPLHFGNGTRLTVT.

A word on this clonotype: The junction differs from germline at one of its ends, possibly a read error. The J gene is TRBJ2-6, the V gene TRBV5-8, with 9 bases fitting TRBD1. The CDR3 has 18 amino acids. Germline V CDR1 and CDR2: SGHTS, YDEGEE. The CDR3 reads CASREQTGGYSGANVLTF. The CDR3 nucleotides read TGCGCCAGCAGGGAGCAGACAGGGGGTTATTCTGGGGCCAACGTCCTGACTTTC. Full variable domain (outside the CDR3, taken from reference TRBV5-8 and TRBJ2-6): EAGVTQSPTHLIKTRGQQATLRCSPISGHTSVYWYQQALGLGLQFLLWYDEGEERNRGNFPPRFSGRQFPNYSSELNVNALELEDSALYLCASREQTGGYSGANVLTFGAGSRLTVL.

This chain links TRBV7-2 with TRBJ2-5; TRBD1 matches at 8 bases. V was pared by 5 bases and J by 0 bases, with 8 bases of the junction left unmatched. CDR3 length equals 16 residues. Looked up from germline, CDR1 is SGHTA and CDR2 is FQGNSA. Written as DNA, the CDR3 is TGTGCCAGCAGCCGCGACAGGGGCCGAAACCAAGAGACCCAGTACTTC. Amino acids: CASSRDRGRNQETQYF.

This chain connects TRBV27 to TRBJ2-2; possibly TRBD1 or TRBD2 for D (5 bases each). The V gene's germline CDR1 is MNHEY and CDR2 SMNVEV (reference sequence). The CDR3 is 18 residues long. V lost 4 bases and J lost 2, with 20 bases in between. In nucleotides, the CDR3 is TGTGCCAGCAGTTCCCTTGGGGGTATCCTAATTAACACCGGGGAGCTGTTTTTT. It codes for CASSSLGGILINTGELFF.

This sequence joins TRBV4-2 and TRBJ2-2; 13 bases are shared with TRBD2. There are 16 residues in the CDR3. CDR1 is LGHNA and CDR2 is YNFKEQ in the germline V gene. The J segment lost 5 bases and the V segment lost 1 base, leaving 1 base of the junction unmatched. CDR3 region: CASSQGGLAGTGELFF. Here the CDR3 DNA reads TGTGCCAGCAGCCAAGGGGGACTAGCGGGAACCGGGGAGCTGTTTTTT.